The 29 T cell receptor beta chains reported below all come from one sample, sequenced in a study of Ad26.COV2.S vaccination and SARS-CoV-2 variants. Libraries were prepared by immunoSEQ multiplex PCR; TCRdb keeps only in-frame clonotypes and omits some of them. Counted here are roughly 400,000 clones, 92% occurring once; the ten biggest clones make up roughly 1.7%. Noted treatment: roughly 20 received Ad26.COV2.S at low or high dose, single or two shots; about 5 received placebo; per-sample allocation not given. The study sampled participants on day 63 after the first vaccine or placebo injection. This material consisted of peripheral blood, taken in a trial of Ad26.COV2.S vaccine versus placebo. These receptors all come from a person between 18 and 65 years old who received the Ad26.COV2.S COVID-19 vaccine or a placebo.

The chain has TRBV2 and TRBJ2-2; 9 bases fit TRBD2. V lost 7 bases and J lost 7; bases outside the gene matches: 7. Germline V CDR1 and CDR2: SNHLY, FYNNEI. The length of the CDR3 is 14 residues. The CDR3 loop is CASKGLAIGGELFF. The CDR3 DNA is TGTGCCAGCAAGGGACTAGCCATTGGCGGGGAGCTGTTTTTT.

The gene calls are TRBV9 and TRBJ2-2, with 7 bases fitting TRBD2. J was trimmed by 4 bases and V by 3 bases; bases with no gene match: 12. The germline gives CDR1 SGDLS, CDR2 YYNGEE. The CDR3 has 17 amino acids. CDR3 sequence reads: CASSDPHREVSTGELFF. The CDR3 DNA follows: TGTGCCAGCAGCGACCCCCACCGGGAGGTTAGCACCGGGGAGCTGTTTTTT.

The V call is TRBV7-9, the J call TRBJ2-5, with 7 bases fitting TRBD1. J lost 6 bases, V lost 5 bases, and 18 bases had no gene match. Germline V gene lookup returns CDR1 SEHNR and CDR2 FQNEAQ (reference sequence). The CDR3 is made up of 17 amino acids. The CDR3 spells CASSGSKQGPLGQTQYF. The CDR3 nucleotides are TGTGCCAGCAGCGGCAGTAAACAGGGGCCATTGGGGCAGACCCAGTACTTC.

This chain connects TRBV28 to TRBJ2-3, with 13 bases identical to TRBD2. CDR3 length equals 18 residues. CDR1 and CDR2 from the germline V gene are MDHEN and SYDVKM. V shed 2 bases and J 7 bases; nucleotides not matched to a gene: 12. CDR3 coding DNA: TGTGCCAGCAGTTTACGCCCCGGACTAGCGGGGGCGGGGAATACGCAGTATTTT. Its translation is CASSLRPGLAGAGNTQYF.

The rearrangement joins TRBV2 to TRBJ2-1; D unresolved. The CDR3 has 12 residues. CDR1 is SNHLY, CDR2 FYNNEI, per germline. The V gene lost 4 bases and the J gene lost 6 bases, with 7 bases spanning the gap. The CDR3 loop reads CASSVLVNEQFF. The DNA of the CDR3 is TGTGCCAGCAGTGTCTTGGTCAATGAGCAGTTCTTC.

The CDR3 DNA sequence: TGTGCCAGCAACAGGGGAAACATTCAGTACTTC. Its translation: CASNRGNIQYF. V usage is TRBV6-5 and J usage is TRBJ2-4; 7 bases fit TRBD1. Per germline, CDR1 MNHEY and CDR2 SVGAGI. The CDR3 has 11 residues. Unmatched junction bases numbered 0, after V lost 7 bases and J lost 6 bases.

The V and J genes are TRBV6-2 or TRBV6-3 and TRBJ1-2, with 7 bases identical to TRBD1. V shed 5 bases, J shed 3 bases, and the junction held 6 bases outside the gene matches. The CDR3 is 14 residues long. CDR1 and CDR2 (germline): MNHEY, SVGEGT. The DNA of the CDR3 is TGTGCCAGCAGTGATCCGGGACAGCACTATGGCTACACCTTC. Translation gives CASSDPGQHYGYTF.

This clone was found a few times. This chain connects TRBV12-5 to TRBJ1-4; D may be TRBD1 (5 bases). The germline V gene encodes CDR1 LGHNT and CDR2 FRNRAP. Trimming cost V 6 bases and J 15 bases, with 17 bases left between them. The CDR3 is 12 amino acids. The CDR3 sequence: CASGPGRGGLFF. As DNA, the CDR3 is TGTGCTAGTGGCCCAGGGAGGGGCGGATTGTTTTTT.

The V call is TRBV5-1, the J call TRBJ1-3, with unresolved D. Germline CDR1 is SGHRS and CDR2 is YFSETQ. V shed 1 base and J shed 0 bases, with 11 bases lying between them. This CDR3 contains 16 residues. This CDR3 reads CASSLISADSGNTIYF. DNA of the CDR3: TGCGCCAGCAGCTTGATCTCTGCAGACTCTGGAAACACCATATATTTT.

J is TRBJ2-7 and V is TRBV27; D not resolved. Germline V gives CDR1 MNHEY, CDR2 SMNVEV (reference sequence). Trimming pared 5 bases from V and 2 bases from J, leaving 7 bases between. This CDR3 is built from 12 residues. Here the CDR3 reads CASSRSPYEQYF. CDR3 nucleotide sequence: TGTGCCAGCAGTCGCAGCCCCTACGAGCAGTACTTC.

This clone was detected only a few times. This rearrangement joins TRBV19 to TRBJ1-5; 8 bases are a match to TRBD1. The V segment lost 4 bases and the J segment 6 bases; nucleotides outside the gene matches: 8. The CDR3 is 15 residues long. Germline CDR1 LNHDA, CDR2 SQIVND (reference sequence). CDR3 bases: TGTGCCAGTAGTACTTATACAGGGGGTATTCAGCCCCAGCATTTT. Translation: CASSTYTGGIQPQHF.

The V and J genes are TRBV6-1 and TRBJ2-7; D remains ambiguous. The CDR3 covers 14 residues. Germline CDR1 and CDR2: MNHNS and SASEGT. The V end was cut by 1 base, the J end by 0 bases, with 7 bases between. In nucleotides, the CDR3 is TGTGCCAGCAGTGAAGGGGATTTCTCCTACGAGCAGTACTTC. Its protein is CASSEGDFSYEQYF.

This chain links TRBV4-3 with TRBJ1-2; 10 bases agree with TRBD1. The CDR3 extends over 15 amino acids. From germline, CDR1 is LGHNA and CDR2 YSLEER. V was pared by 0 bases and J by 6 bases, with 4 bases of the junction left unmatched. The CDR3 sequence: CASSQDPGQGHGYTF. The CDR3 DNA sequence: TGCGCCAGCAGCCAAGATCCGGGACAGGGGCATGGCTACACCTTC.

This chain links TRBV18 with TRBJ2-3, with 9 bases matching TRBD2. V dropped 5 bases and J dropped 4; count of bases not matched to a gene: 7. This CDR3 has 15 residues. The germline CDR1 and CDR2 sequences are KGHSH and LQKENI. The CDR3 sequence: CASSRIAGEADTQYF. The DNA of the CDR3 is TGTGCCAGCTCAAGAATAGCGGGGGAAGCAGATACGCAGTATTTT.

V is TRBV19 and J is TRBJ1-1; D gene ambiguous. Per germline, CDR1 LNHDA and CDR2 SQIVND (reference sequence). V was cut by 8 bases and J by 0 bases, with 10 bases left in between. This CDR3 is 13 amino acids long. CDR3 coding DNA: TGTGCCAGTGCCTTGTCTTTGAACACTGAAGCTTTCTTT. It codes for CASALSLNTEAFF.

The V and J genes are TRBV19 and TRBJ2-5; 7 nucleotides match TRBD1. Germline lookup yields CDR1 LNHDA and CDR2 SQIVND (reference sequence). CDR3 length: 16 residues. V trimming: 3 bases; J trimming: 2 bases; junction bases outside the gene matches: 9. In DNA form, the CDR3 reads TGTGCCAGTAGTATCGCCAGGGGGTCCCCGCAAGAGACCCAGTACTTC. Protein sequence: CASSIARGSPQETQYF.

This rearrangement joins TRBV5-1 to TRBJ2-7, with D maybe TRBD1 (6 bases). Germline lookup yields CDR1 SGHRS and CDR2 YFSETQ. The CDR3 is made up of 14 amino acids. The V gene lost 0 bases and the J gene lost 0 bases, with 7 bases spanning the gap. CDR3: CASSLGQASYEQYF. The CDR3 DNA sequence: TGCGCCAGCAGCTTGGGACAGGCCTCCTACGAGCAGTACTTC.

The V gene is TRBV7-6, the J gene TRBJ1-1, with TRBD1 matching over 8 bases. The J segment lost 1 base and the V segment lost 5 bases, leaving 6 bases of the junction unmatched. CDR1 and CDR2 from the germline V gene are SGHVS and FNYEAQ. CDR3 length equals 15 residues. The CDR3 protein is CASSPRQGSNTEAFF. CDR3 bases: TGTGCCAGCAGCCCCAGACAGGGGTCGAACACTGAAGCTTTCTTT.

V usage is TRBV18 and J usage is TRBJ1-1; D possibly corresponds to TRBD1 (6 bases). Trimming took off 2 bases at V and 6 bases at J, with 10 bases between the two ends. This CDR3 spans 13 amino acids. In germline, CDR1 is KGHSH, CDR2 LQKENI. The CDR3 DNA follows: TGTGCCAGCTCACCAAGACAGGACCCTGAAGCTTTCTTT. It specifies CASSPRQDPEAFF.

This clone appeared once. The J gene is TRBJ1-2, the V gene TRBV28; 8 bases fit TRBD1. This CDR3 region has 14 residues. V shed 6 bases and J 2 bases; nucleotides not matched to a gene: 5. Germline V lookup: CDR1 MDHEN, CDR2 SYDVKM. The CDR3 DNA is TGTGCCAGCAGGCGAGGGACAGGAAACTATGGCTACACCTTC. This encodes CASRRGTGNYGYTF.

The chain has TRBV6-5 and TRBJ1-2, with 9 bases fitting TRBD1. Looked up from germline, CDR1 is MNHEY and CDR2 is SVGAGI. V lost 6 bases, J lost 7 bases, and 12 bases stayed unmatched. This CDR3 contains 15 residues. Here the CDR3 DNA reads TGTGCCAGCAGCTCCACAGGGGGCGAGGAGGCTGGCTACACCTTC. Translating gives CASSSTGGEEAGYTF.

The CDR3 DNA is TGTGCCAGCAGCCCCTCAACCCAAGAGACCCAGTACTTC. It is translated as CASSPSTQETQYF. The V gene is TRBV14, the J gene TRBJ2-5; no reliable D call. The CDR3 is made up of 13 amino acids. V lost 4 bases and J 1 base, leaving 7 bases between the germline ends. Germline V lookup: CDR1 SGHDN, CDR2 FVKESK.

This clone came up once. This chain uses TRBV10-2 with TRBJ1-3; 7 nucleotides align to TRBD1. CDR3 length: 16 residues. Germline CDR1 WSHSY, CDR2 SAAADI. The ends lost 1 base at V and 2 bases at J; junction bases unmatched: 5. The CDR3 DNA follows: TGCGCCAGCAGTGAGTTGGGGGACAGTACTGGAAACACCATATATTTT. It codes for CASSELGDSTGNTIYF.

The chain employs TRBV7-9 and TRBJ2-6, with a possible D match to TRBD2 (5 bases). From germline, CDR1 is SEHNR and CDR2 FQNEAQ (reference sequence). Trimming took 1 base from V and 1 from J, leaving 14 bases between them. This CDR3 has 18 residues. Written as DNA, the CDR3 is TGTGCCAGCAGCTTAGTGCAGTTTCGGGAATCTGGGGCCAACGTCCTGACTTTC. This sequence encodes CASSLVQFRESGANVLTF.

The genes are TRBV6-2 or TRBV6-3 and TRBJ2-3; 8 nucleotides align to TRBD1. With V trimmed by 5 bases and J by 11 bases, 12 bases remained unmatched. There are 14 residues in the CDR3. In germline, CDR1 is MNHEY, CDR2 SVGEGT. CDR3 loop: CASSQLFQGAGQYF. The CDR3 coding sequence is TGTGCCAGCAGTCAACTTTTCCAGGGGGCTGGGCAGTATTTT.

The chain has TRBV10-3 and TRBJ2-5; 8 positions match TRBD2. Per germline, CDR1 ENHRY and CDR2 SYGVKD. Losses at the gene ends were 6 bases for V and 2 bases for J; bases not matched to a gene: 11. The CDR3 length is 16 residues. This chain's CDR3 is CAISRGGGGYQETQYF. The CDR3 DNA reads TGTGCCATCAGCCGCGGAGGCGGGGGGTATCAAGAGACCCAGTACTTC.

The rearrangement links TRBV19 to TRBJ2-3; D is possibly TRBD1 (5 bases). V lost 6 bases, J lost 1 base, and 11 bases lay in between. This CDR3 spans 14 amino acids. Germline CDR1 LNHDA, CDR2 SQIVND (reference sequence). The chain's CDR3 is CASRVQGGTDTQYF. The DNA of the CDR3 is TGTGCCAGTAGGGTCCAGGGCGGCACAGATACGCAGTATTTT.

The rearrangement uses TRBV2 and TRBJ2-2; TRBD2 aligns across 7 bases. The length of the CDR3 is 15 residues. V was clipped by 6 bases and J by 1 base; unmatched bases: 5. From germline, CDR1 is SNHLY and CDR2 FYNNEI. The CDR3 loop is CASREQRGNTGELFF. CDR3 sequence (DNA): TGTGCCAGCAGGGAGCAGCGGGGGAACACCGGGGAGCTGTTTTTT.

The chain couples TRBV5-6 to TRBJ2-7, with 8 positions matching TRBD1. After removal of 2 bases from V and 9 bases from J, the junction contained 7 bases not matched to a gene. The CDR3 is 13 residues long. The germline V gene has CDR1 SGHDT and CDR2 YYEEEE. The CDR3 sequence is CASSFGQGLGQYF. In DNA, the CDR3 is TGTGCCAGCAGCTTCGGACAGGGTCTCGGGCAGTACTTC.